This paragraph reports one T cell receptor (beta chain). Unsorted samples drew genomic DNA from roughly 88 million PBMCs. This sample is part of a study of shared clonotypes between healthy human individuals. The test was conducted at deep level. Per the authors' pipeline: With immunoSEQ giving junction-only sequences and no quality scores, filtering differed. Profiled with immunoSEQ multiplex PCR; TCRdb holds only in-frame clones, not every one. V, J and clone size derive from that table, while D and trimming were established from the DNA sequence. The profile covers fewer than 500,000 clones, with roughly 79% appearing a single time and 9.5% to 15% taken by the ten largest. The sequence derives from a woman between 35 and 50 years old in good health. Some clones in this sample may be carry-over from other donors' samples. The sequencing input was PBMCs.

Here the CDR3 DNA reads TGTGCCAGCAGTGAGGTTAGCGGGAGTTTCAATGAGCAGTTCTTC. This translates into CASSEVSGSFNEQFF. The V and J genes are TRBV2 and TRBJ2-1; 9 nucleotides line up with TRBD2. The CDR3 runs to 15 residues. Germline V gene data show CDR1 as SNHLY and CDR2 as FYNNEI. Losses at the gene ends were 3 bases for V and 6 bases for J; bases not matched to a gene: 6.